This is a list of T cell receptor beta chains from one sample in a study of blood T cell repertoires in COVID-19. Produced via immunoSEQ multiplex PCR; TCRdb's table is partial and in-frame only. This sample has some 240,000 clones, with 84% found just once. The specimen sequenced was peripheral blood. The receptor set was obtained from a middle-aged woman who had recovered from COVID-19. Both conserved end residues are part of each CDR3. Fields, in order: clone size, J gene, V gene, D gene, CDR3 protein, CDR3 DNA. D genes are given only for firm matches. Clone size is not always given. Where it is, it says once, few, many or a class for expanded clones.

once	TRBJ1-3	TRBV24-1	TRBD1	CATSDPRDSGNTIYF	TGTGCCACCAGTGACCCTCGGGACAGTGGAAACACCATATATTTT
NA	TRBJ2-1	TRBV12-3/TRBV12-4	NA	CASSKALQQFF	TGTGCCAGCAGTAAAGCCCTACAGCAGTTCTTC
NA	TRBJ2-5	TRBV5-6	NA	CASSPWGVQETQYF	TGTGCCAGCAGCCCCTGGGGGGTCCAAGAGACCCAGTACTTC
NA	TRBJ2-1	TRBV9	NA	CASSVSRRGYEQFF	TGTGCCAGCAGCGTATCCCGCAGGGGCTATGAGCAGTTCTTC
NA	TRBJ2-1	TRBV10-3	NA	CAITRDGGTYNEQFF	TGTGCCATCACCCGAGACGGGGGAACTTACAATGAGCAGTTCTTC
NA	TRBJ2-5	TRBV11-2	TRBD2	CASSLGSGGSRGTQYF	TGTGCCAGCAGCTTAGGTAGCGGGGGTTCCCGGGGGACCCAGTACTTC
NA	TRBJ2-7	TRBV28	TRBD2	CASSSPGGRNYEQYF	TGTGCCAGCAGTTCACCGGGGGGGCGCAACTACGAGCAGTACTTC
NA	TRBJ1-1	TRBV6-5	NA	CASSSTSRDTPAAFF	TGTGCCAGCAGTTCCACAAGCCGGGACACCCCTGCCGCTTTCTTT
NA	TRBJ1-1	TRBV11-3	TRBD1	CASSSDRGTEAFF	TGTGCCAGCAGCTCGGACAGGGGAACTGAAGCTTTCTTT
NA	TRBJ2-1	TRBV9	TRBD2	CASSVAWASGGPGNEQFF	TGTGCCAGCAGCGTAGCTTGGGCTAGCGGGGGCCCGGGGAATGAGCAGTTCTTC
once	TRBJ1-5	TRBV4-1	NA	CASSQDFSGVQPQHF	TGCGCCAGCAGCCAAGACTTCAGCGGGGTTCAGCCCCAGCATTTT
NA	TRBJ1-1	TRBV6-6	TRBD1	CASSTGGTEAFF	TGTGCCAGCAGCACAGGGGGCACTGAAGCTTTCTTT
NA	TRBJ1-4	TRBV5-8	TRBD1	CASSSSISGGGSEKLFF	TGTGCCAGCAGCTCTTCCATTTCAGGGGGCGGTTCCGAAAAACTGTTTTTT
NA	TRBJ1-1	TRBV19	NA	CASSIGAENTEAFF	TGTGCCAGTAGTATAGGGGCAGAGAACACTGAAGCTTTCTTT
once	TRBJ2-7	TRBV28	NA	CASSRTGVSYEQYF	TGTGCCAGCAGTAGAACAGGCGTCTCCTACGAGCAGTACTTC
NA	TRBJ1-1	TRBV30	NA	CAWSVIPKLNTEAFF	TGTGCCTGGAGTGTAATTCCGAAGCTGAACACTGAAGCTTTCTTT
NA	TRBJ2-2	TRBV9	TRBD2	CASSVSGGLNTGELFF	TGTGCCAGCAGCGTTAGCGGGGGGCTGAACACCGGGGAGCTGTTTTTT
NA	TRBJ1-6	TRBV4-2	TRBD1	CASSQVRGGDRVDSPLHF	TGTGCCAGCAGCCAAGTGCGGGGGGGTGACAGGGTGGACTCACCCCTCCACTTT
NA	TRBJ2-1	TRBV4-2	TRBD1	CASSQGSATGAYNEQFF	TGTGCCAGCAGCCAAGGGTCCGCGACAGGGGCCTACAATGAGCAGTTCTTC